A single sample gave rise to the 3 T cell receptor beta chains below, sequenced in a study of shared T cell receptors in the human thymus. The table came from immunoSEQ multiplex PCR; TCRdb's copy has only in-frame clones and leaves some out. The repertoire holds about 710,000 clones, with 70% to 90% as singletons. The same data also went into a second study, on human thymus T cells.

Sequencing was performed on thymocytes. The receptors come from a boy under two years old with a congenital heart defect.

This chain joins TRBV10-2 and TRBJ2-3, with a possible D match to TRBD1 (5 bases). CDR1 and CDR2 from the germline V gene are WSHSY and SAAADI. The CDR3 has 13 residues. V was clipped by 7 bases and J by 2 bases, with 10 bases between them. The CDR3 sequence: CASIRTYTDTQYF. The CDR3 nucleotides read TGCGCCAGCATCCGGACATACACAGATACGCAGTATTTT.

The V call is TRBV9, the J call TRBJ2-7; TRBD1 is a possible D gene (5 bases). With 4 bases removed from V and 1 base from J, the gap between germline ends came to 12 bases. Germline CDR1 reads SGDLS; CDR2 reads YYNGEE. This CDR3 is 14 amino acids long. Written as DNA, the CDR3 is TGTGCCAGCAGCTTGACAGAGATATCCTACGAGCAGTACTTC. It encodes CASSLTEISYEQYF.

This rearrangement joins TRBV5-1 to TRBJ2-2, with 12 bases fitting TRBD2. This CDR3 contains 21 residues. V was clipped by 0 bases and J by 0 bases; unmatched bases: 12. The germline gives CDR1 SGHRS, CDR2 YFSETQ. CDR3 region: CASSLAPTSGRTVPNTGELFF. In nucleotides, the CDR3 is TGCGCCAGCAGCTTGGCCCCGACTAGCGGGAGAACAGTCCCGAACACCGGGGAGCTGTTTTTT. Supplemented by reference TRBV5-1 and TRBJ2-2, the full variable domain reads KAGVTQTPRYLIKTRGQQVTLSCSPISGHRSVSWYQQTPGQGLQFLFEYFSETQRNKGNFPGRFSGRQFSNSRSEMNVSTLELGDSALYLCASSLAPTSGRTVPNTGELFFGEGSRLTVL.